Described below is a single TCR beta chain sequence and its context. Its specificity is not known. An end of the junction differs from the germline gene, which may be a read error. No cell sorting was done before RNA was extracted from the tissue. The normal lung tissue was taken more than 3 cm from the tumor edge. This sample is drawn from a study of tumor and adjacent non-tumor tissue in lung cancer. Background on the study: Samples averaged approximately 4.2 million productive TCRbeta reads each.

The germline V gene encodes CDR1 MGHRA and CDR2 YSYEKL. This CDR3 comprises 16 residues. General study points: Normal lung showed higher cumulative top 100 clone frequency than tumor. Tumor tissue had significantly higher TCR diversity than normal lung.

TCRbeta libraries were built with three rounds of nested PCR, modified from ARM-PCR. One entry per CDR3 protein, called by TCRdb with MiXCR from the multiplex PCR reads. Among roughly 69,000 distinct CDR3 sequences listed, more than 65% were seen once. The sample comprised distant non-tumor lung tissue. This TCR derives from a man aged 60-69 years with non-small cell lung cancer. The rearrangement joins TRBV4-1 to TRBJ1-1; D gene uncertain. CDR3 nucleotide sequence: TGCGCCAGTAGCCAAGAGATGGGGAGACTTAACACTGAAGCTTTCTTT. It codes for CASSQEMGRLNTEAFF.